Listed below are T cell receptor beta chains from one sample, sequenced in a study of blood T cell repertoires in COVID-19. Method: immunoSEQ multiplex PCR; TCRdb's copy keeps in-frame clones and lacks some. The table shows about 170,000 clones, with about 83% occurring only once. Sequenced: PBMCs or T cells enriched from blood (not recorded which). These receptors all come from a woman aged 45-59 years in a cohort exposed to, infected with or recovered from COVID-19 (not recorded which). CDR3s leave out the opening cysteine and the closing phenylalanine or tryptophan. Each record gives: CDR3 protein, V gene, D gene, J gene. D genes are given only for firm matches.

CDR3: ASSQAQSGNTIY; V: TRBV28; D: .; J: TRBJ1-3
CDR3: ASSAEFNQPQH; V: TRBV7-6; D: .; J: TRBJ1-5
CDR3: ASSPPTEGGEKLF; V: TRBV18; D: .; J: TRBJ1-4
CDR3: ASSLVAGVANEQF; V: TRBV28; D: TRBD2; J: TRBJ2-1
CDR3: ASSGTGVGELF; V: TRBV7-2; D: TRBD1; J: TRBJ2-2
CDR3: ASSRRDRSGDTQY; V: TRBV7-2; D: .; J: TRBJ2-3
CDR3: ASSFDYTQPQH; V: TRBV5-4; D: .; J: TRBJ1-5
CDR3: ASGAQLSYEQY; V: TRBV4-1; D: .; J: TRBJ2-7
CDR3: ASSFSWGGNEKLF; V: TRBV27; D: .; J: TRBJ1-4
CDR3: ASSQYRTSGSSTYNEQF; V: TRBV4-2; D: TRBD2; J: TRBJ2-1
CDR3: AISEGRYLNTEAF; V: TRBV10-3; D: .; J: TRBJ1-1
CDR3: ASSLRTGVTDTQY; V: TRBV28; D: TRBD1; J: TRBJ2-3
CDR3: ASSRLAEGQETQY; V: TRBV6-5; D: TRBD2; J: TRBJ2-5
CDR3: ASRVDRVNRNTEAF; V: TRBV19; D: TRBD1; J: TRBJ1-1
CDR3: ASTLLTSGDEQY; V: TRBV7-2; D: TRBD2; J: TRBJ2-7
CDR3: ASSNHDSALYEQY; V: TRBV28; D: .; J: TRBJ2-7
CDR3: SVERATGTGELF; V: TRBV29-1; D: .; J: TRBJ2-2
CDR3: ASSPTLVNEQF; V: TRBV6-5; D: .; J: TRBJ2-1
CDR3: ASSIDGNYGYT; V: TRBV19; D: .; J: TRBJ1-2
CDR3: ASQGLADYEQY; V: TRBV2; D: TRBD2; J: TRBJ2-7
CDR3: ASSANGSWDTEAF; V: TRBV7-9; D: .; J: TRBJ1-1
CDR3: ASSLMAGKTNSPLH; V: TRBV11-2; D: .; J: TRBJ1-6
CDR3: ASSVDRDTEAF; V: TRBV19; D: .; J: TRBJ1-1